The entry that follows covers one T cell receptor (beta chain) sequence. Profiled with immunoSEQ multiplex PCR; TCRdb holds only in-frame clones, not every one. The table shows more than 20,000 clones, with about 81% occurring only once. This sample stems from a study of neoadjuvant nivolumab and ipilimumab in lung cancer. The CDR3 spans 14 residues. The germline CDR1 and CDR2 sequences are MGHRA and YSYEKL. The junction had 6 bases not matched to a gene; V was cut back by 4 bases and J by 5 bases. Sample: tumor tissue, taken after neoadjuvant nivolumab, alone or with ipilimumab, at or shortly before surgery. The clonotype was recovered from an adult with non-small cell lung cancer. The chain combines TRBV4-1 with TRBJ2-5; 8 nucleotides line up with TRBD1. CDR3 in amino acids: CASSPQTGEETQYF. DNA for the CDR3: TGCGCCAGCAGCCCCCAGACAGGGGAGGAGACCCAGTACTTC.